The rows below give T cell receptor beta chains drawn from one sample of a study of cytomegalovirus exposure and HLA in healthy donors. The repertoire was sequenced with immunoSEQ multiplex PCR; TCRdb's copy has only in-frame clones and lacks some. Found here are over 70,000 clones, less than 80% of them singletons; the top ten hold approximately 2.1%. Sequenced: PBMCs. The receptors originated from a man between 25 and 39 years old in good health and CMV-seronegative. The CDR3 runs from the conserved cysteine through the conserved F or W. A D gene is named only where the DNA matches it firmly. Clone size is shown for a subset of rows, as once, few, many or a class of expanded clone.

clone_size j_call d_call v_call cdr3_length cdr3_aa cdr3_nt
NA TRBJ2-7 TRBD1 TRBV7-3 15 CASSLEQGAAHEQYF TGTGCCAGCAGCTTAGAGCAGGGGGCTGCCCACGAGCAGTACTTC
NA TRBJ2-7 NA TRBV2 15 CASSEVRTYAYEQYF TGTGCCAGCAGTGAAGTCAGGACTTATGCCTACGAGCAGTACTTC
few TRBJ1-3 NA TRBV4-1 15 CASSLPPGGRNTIYF TGCGCCAGCAGCCTACCTCCAGGAGGTAGAAACACCATATATTTT
NA TRBJ2-7 NA TRBV5-1 14 CASSLGGDWAEQYF TGCGCCAGCAGCTTGGGGGGAGATTGGGCCGAGCAGTACTTC
NA TRBJ2-7 TRBD1 TRBV30 14 CAWSSGTGSGEQYF TGTGCCTGGAGTTCCGGGACAGGATCAGGAGAGCAGTACTTC
once TRBJ1-2 TRBD1 TRBV9 15 CASSSRTGTDYGYTF TGTGCCAGCAGCTCAAGAACCGGGACAGATTATGGCTACACCTTC
NA TRBJ1-1 NA TRBV5-1 15 CASSLSPGANTEAFF TGCGCCAGCAGCTTGTCACCAGGGGCGAACACTGAAGCTTTCTTT
NA TRBJ1-1 TRBD1 TRBV9 14 CASSAHRGGTEAFF TGTGCCAGCAGCGCCCACAGGGGGGGTACTGAAGCTTTCTTT
NA TRBJ2-7 NA TRBV6-6 13 CASSYRGTYEQYF TGTGCCAGCAGTTATAGGGGAACCTACGAGCAGTACTTC
once TRBJ1-2 NA TRBV14 14 CASSRDTVRGGYTF TGTGCCAGCAGCCGAGACACAGTAAGGGGTGGCTACACCTTC
NA TRBJ1-1 TRBD1 TRBV2 14 CASNRQGMNTEAFF TGTGCCAGCAATAGACAGGGGATGAACACTGAAGCTTTCTTT
NA TRBJ1-4 NA TRBV7-9 14 CASSLMRANEKLFF TGTGCCAGCAGCTTAATGAGGGCTAATGAAAAACTGTTTTTT
NA TRBJ1-5 NA TRBV19 12 CASRPGDQPQHF TGTGCCAGTAGGCCAGGGGACCAGCCCCAGCATTTT
NA TRBJ1-2 NA TRBV7-9 14 CASSPGRGDYGYTF TGTGCCAGCAGCCCCGGGAGGGGGGACTATGGCTACACCTTC
NA TRBJ1-2 NA TRBV6-4 15 CASRPQDGENYGYTF TGTGCCAGCAGACCTCAGGACGGGGAGAACTATGGCTACACCTTC